The 7 T cell receptor beta chains given below trace back to one sample, sequenced in a study of blood T cell repertoires in COVID-19. Assay used: immunoSEQ multiplex PCR; TCRdb lists only in-frame clones, some missing. Of 200,000 to 250,000 clones in the sample, 80% to 90% were seen once. Sequenced material: PBMCs or T cells enriched from blood (not recorded which). Receptors were obtained from a woman in her late teens or twenties in a cohort exposed to, infected with or recovered from COVID-19 (not recorded which).

The rearrangement joins TRBV6-1 to TRBJ2-1, with 8 bases identical to TRBD2. The CDR3 has 17 amino acids. Trimming took 3 bases from V and 1 from J; bases not matched to a gene: 8. Germline CDR1 MNHNS, CDR2 SASEGT. CDR3 nucleotide sequence: TGTGCCAGCAGTGACCCATCGCGCGGGGGGTCCTACAATGAGCAGTTCTTC. Its protein is CASSDPSRGGSYNEQFF.

This clone appeared once. The chain is built from TRBV19 and TRBJ1-2; D is perhaps TRBD1 (5 bases). Germline V gene data show CDR1 as LNHDA and CDR2 as SQIVND (reference sequence). V dropped 3 bases and J dropped 3 bases, with 11 bases sitting between them. CDR3 size: 14 residues. As DNA, the CDR3 is TGTGCCAGTAGTATGTGGACACTGGACTATGGCTACACCTTC. Translation gives CASSMWTLDYGYTF.

V usage is TRBV12-3 or TRBV12-4 and J usage is TRBJ1-1; weak D call: TRBD1 (6 bases). CDR3 length: 12 amino acids. Trimming took off 4 bases at V and 5 bases at J, with 8 bases between the two ends. DNA for the CDR3: TGTGCCAGCAGTTCAGGGGAAACTGAAGCTTTCTTT. It encodes CASSSGETEAFF.

The chain couples TRBV5-6 to TRBJ2-5, with 7 bases aligning to TRBD1. Germline CDR1 SGHDT, CDR2 YYEEEE. The CDR3 loop spans 15 amino acids. The V segment lost 4 bases and the J segment 4 bases; nucleotides outside the gene matches: 10. For the CDR3, the DNA is TGTGCCAGCAGCGGAGGACAGGTGCCCGGAGAGACCCAGTACTTC. It specifies CASSGGQVPGETQYF. Supplemented by reference TRBV5-6 and TRBJ2-5, the full variable domain reads DAGVTQSPTHLIKTRGQQVTLRCSPKSGHDTVSWYQQALGQGPQFIFQYYEEEERQRGNFPDRFSGHQFPNYSSELNVNALLLGDSALYLCASSGGQVPGETQYFGPGTRLLVL.

This chain joins TRBV6-1 and TRBJ1-1; D not resolved. CDR1 is MNHNS and CDR2 is SASEGT in the germline V gene. The CDR3 contains 14 residues. Trimming shortened V by 2 bases and J by 4 bases, and 11 bases separated the two germline ends. The CDR3 protein is CASSEPERGTEAFF. In DNA, the CDR3 is TGTGCCAGCAGTGAACCGGAACGGGGCACTGAAGCTTTCTTT.

The J gene is TRBJ1-4, the V gene TRBV7-9; tentatively, D is TRBD1 (6 bases). V gave up 0 bases and J gave up 2 bases, with 16 bases separating them. The CDR3 runs 18 residues. Looked up from germline, CDR1 is SEHNR and CDR2 is FQNEAQ (reference sequence). The CDR3 region has the DNA TGTGCCAGCAGCTTAGCTCAGGGCCAGGGGCTCACTAATGAAAAACTGTTTTTT. Its protein product is CASSLAQGQGLTNEKLFF.

The chain is built from TRBV5-4 and TRBJ1-1; the D gene is possibly TRBD1 (6 bases). The germline V gene has CDR1 SGHNT and CDR2 YYREEE (reference sequence). The CDR3 consists of 15 residues. V lost 0 bases, J lost 1 base, and 10 bases lay in between. The CDR3 coding sequence is TGTGCCAGCAGCTTGGTGGGGACACCGAACACTGAAGCTTTCTTT. Protein: CASSLVGTPNTEAFF.